The 14 T cell receptor beta chains below come from one sample, sequenced in a study of CD8+ T cells in alopecia areata (dated by TCRdb to 2017 to 2018). The library was made by the immunoSEQ multiplex PCR assay. RNA was extracted from all samples and reverse transcribed into cDNA, which served as template for TCR sequencing. TCRdb's version of the immuneACCESS table is confined to in-frame rearrangements and falls short of the full clone set. An unresolved V gene accounts for under half of the shortfall where checked; the remainder is of unknown origin. For this sample there are 150,000 to 200,000 clones; around 64% appear just once. Roughly 1.3% of the sample goes to the ten largest clones. The treatment or condition label here, explained by the study, means: oral pan-JAK inhibitor, 5-10 mg twice daily. This specimen consisted of CD4+ T cells sorted from blood, obtained between weeks 47 and 50, from a patient treated with tofacitinib. The source of these receptors is a human donor with alopecia areata.

The chain carries TRBV9 and TRBJ1-2; 7 bases align to TRBD1. V dropped 4 bases and J dropped 0; count of bases not matched to a gene: 6. Germline values: CDR1 SGDLS, CDR2 YYNGEE. This CDR3 is 15 amino acids long. The CDR3 DNA reads TGTGCCAGCAGCCCTCAGGGGGTTTCTAACTATGGCTACACCTTC. It codes for CASSPQGVSNYGYTF.

This clone was found a few times. The chain uses TRBV19 and TRBJ1-1, with a possible D match to TRBD1 (6 bases). Per germline, CDR1 LNHDA and CDR2 SQIVND (reference sequence). The V gene lost 6 bases and the J gene lost 4 bases, with 15 bases spanning the gap. This CDR3 has 14 amino acids. DNA for the CDR3: TGTGCCAGTAGGATCGGGACATTCACCACTGAAGCTTTCTTT. Its translation is CASRIGTFTTEAFF.

The gene calls are TRBV10-3 and TRBJ1-1, with D unclear. The V gene lost 4 bases and the J gene lost 7 bases, with 10 bases spanning the gap. The CDR3 spans 12 residues. CDR1 and CDR2 (germline): ENHRY, SYGVKD. The CDR3 sequence: CAISVSGGEAFF. CDR3 DNA sequence: TGTGCCATCAGTGTCTCAGGAGGTGAAGCTTTCTTT.

The chain is built from TRBV7-2 and TRBJ2-1, with D possibly being TRBD1 or TRBD2 (5 bases each). The germline V and J ends were trimmed by 3 bases and 7 bases, with 13 bases remaining between them. This CDR3 is built from 14 residues. From germline, CDR1 is SGHTA and CDR2 FQGNSA. The CDR3, as DNA: TGTGCCAGCAGCTTGAACGGGGCAGGGAATGAGCAGTTCTTC. Residues: CASSLNGAGNEQFF.

The chain couples TRBV19 to TRBJ2-3; 8 bases are a match to TRBD2. V lost 9 bases to trimming and J lost 1 base; unmatched junction nucleotides: 9. Germline loops: CDR1 LNHDA, CDR2 SQIVND (reference sequence). The CDR3 totals 15 residues. CDR3 sequence: CASSSGGIGTDTQYF. The CDR3 DNA reads TGTGCCAGCTCCTCGGGAGGGATTGGCACAGATACGCAGTATTTT.

V and J are TRBV29-1 and TRBJ2-1; 9 bases agree with TRBD1. This CDR3 has 15 amino acids. CDR1 and CDR2 (germline): SQVTM, ANQGSEA. Trimming at V came to 4 bases and at J to 3 bases, leaving 7 bases not matched to a gene. The CDR3 loop reads CSVAPGTGLYNEQFF. CDR3 DNA: TGCAGCGTTGCCCCCGGGACAGGGCTCTACAATGAGCAGTTCTTC.

Details on this clone: Additional DNA sequences in this sample encode the identical CDR3. The J gene is TRBJ2-5, the V gene TRBV29-1, with 7 positions matching TRBD1. Germline values: CDR1 SQVTM, CDR2 ANQGSEA. V shed 5 bases and J 2 bases; nucleotides not matched to a gene: 2. The CDR3 covers 12 residues. This CDR3 is CSVRTGQETQYF. Written as DNA, the CDR3 is TGCAGCGTTAGGACAGGACAAGAGACCCAGTACTTC.

This clone was found a few times. The chain links TRBV29-1 to TRBJ1-2; D gene unclear. V lost 6 bases and J lost 10, with 12 bases in between. The CDR3 loop spans 10 amino acids. Germline lookup yields CDR1 SQVTM and CDR2 ANQGSEA. CDR3 in amino acids: CSVQTGYYTF. The DNA for the CDR3 is TGCAGCGTCCAAACCGGGTACTACACCTTC.

This chain joins TRBV29-1 and TRBJ2-3; 10 nucleotides match TRBD2. This CDR3 comprises 14 residues. The germline V gene encodes CDR1 SQVTM and CDR2 ANQGSEA. J lost 4 bases, V lost 4 bases, and 5 bases had no gene match. The CDR3 bases are TGCAGCGTTGCTAGGGGACTAGCGCCAGATACGCAGTATTTT. Its protein is CSVARGLAPDTQYF.

To note about this clone: Other DNA sequences in this sample translate to the same CDR3. This chain joins TRBV29-1 and TRBJ1-1; possible D gene TRBD1, 5 bases. CDR1 SQVTM and CDR2 ANQGSEA come from the germline V gene. V was trimmed by 6 bases and J by 0 bases, leaving 11 bases between them. The CDR3 has 13 amino acids. As DNA, the CDR3 is TGCAGCGTAAAGGGACGGATGAACACTGAAGCTTTCTTT. As protein: CSVKGRMNTEAFF. Full variable domain (outside the CDR3, taken from reference TRBV29-1 and TRBJ1-1): SAVISQKPSRDICQRGTSLTIQCQVDSQVTMMFWYRQQPGQSLTLIATANQGSEATYESGFVIDKFPISRPNLTFSTLTVSNMSPEDSSIYLCSVKGRMNTEAFFGQGTRLTVV.

V and J are TRBV29-1 and TRBJ2-5; D might be TRBD2 (6 bases). Trimming pared 2 bases from V and 4 bases from J, leaving 17 bases between. The CDR3 extends over 15 amino acids. From germline, CDR1 is SQVTM and CDR2 ANQGSEA. CDR3 nucleotides: TGCAGCGTTGAATTCGAAGTTTCGCGGGGAGAGACCCAGTACTTC. Translated, it gives CSVEFEVSRGETQYF.

Only a few counts were recorded for this clone. The chain employs TRBV11-2 and TRBJ2-1; no definite D call. Looked up from germline, CDR1 is SGHAT and CDR2 is FQNNGV. V lost 1 base to trimming and J lost 11 bases, with 9 bases between them. The CDR3 runs 12 residues. DNA for the CDR3: TGTGCCAGCAGCTTAGTTGTGCAGCAGCAGTTCTTC. This sequence encodes CASSLVVQQQFF.

The genes are TRBV10-3 and TRBJ2-5, with 12 positions matching TRBD2. Germline V gives CDR1 ENHRY, CDR2 SYGVKD. The ends lost 11 bases at V and 3 bases at J; junction bases unmatched: 10. The CDR3 loop spans 15 amino acids. CDR3 residues: CALPSGGAEEETQYF. CDR3 nucleotides: TGTGCCTTACCTAGCGGGGGGGCAGAGGAAGAGACCCAGTACTTC.

This clone appeared a few times. This chain uses TRBV20-1 with TRBJ2-1, with D possibly being TRBD2 (7 bases). Per germline, CDR1 DFQATT and CDR2 SNEGSKA (reference sequence). The V gene lost 6 bases and the J gene lost 10 bases, with 13 bases spanning the gap. The CDR3 loop spans 11 amino acids. The CDR3 DNA sequence: TGCAGTGCCCCGGGGGGCGGGGAGCAGTTCTTC. Translated: CSAPGGGEQFF.